The 12 T cell receptor beta chains reported below all come from one sample, sequenced in a study of T cell responses to AZD1222 COVID-19 vaccine. The repertoire was sequenced with immunoSEQ multiplex PCR; TCRdb's copy has only in-frame clones and lacks some. This sample has approximately 110,000 clones, with 88% found just once. The sample consisted of peripheral blood, taken on day 0 of AZD1222 vaccination. These receptors all stem from an adult in good health.

This chain uses TRBV27 with TRBJ1-2; no clear D. Trimming removed 5 bases from V and 8 bases from J, with 15 bases in between. CDR3 length: 13 amino acids. Germline V lookup: CDR1 MNHEY, CDR2 SMNVEV (reference sequence). The CDR3 protein is CASSLSSLGGYTF. The CDR3 nucleotides read TGTGCCAGCAGTCTCTCGAGCCTCGGGGGCTACACCTTC.

In DNA form, the CDR3 reads TGTGCCAGCAGTTTCAGGGGGCTGAACACTGAAGCTTTCTTT. It encodes CASSFRGLNTEAFF. J is TRBJ1-1 and V is TRBV27, with 8 bases lining up with TRBD1. CDR1 is MNHEY, CDR2 SMNVEV, per germline (reference sequence). CDR3 length equals 14 residues. J lost 0 bases, V lost 3 bases, and 0 bases had no gene match.

This rearrangement joins TRBV5-4 to TRBJ1-6; a weak D match, TRBD1 (6 bases). Looked up from germline, CDR1 is SGHNT and CDR2 is YYREEE (reference sequence). The CDR3 runs to 15 residues. V was trimmed by 4 bases and J by 7 bases, leaving 15 bases between them. The CDR3 bases are TGTGCCAGCAGCCCTGACAGGCTGGGGAATTCACCCCTCCACTTT. Protein: CASSPDRLGNSPLHF.

CDR3 residues: CASSPLVWANTDTQYF. Here the CDR3 DNA reads TGTGCCAGCAGCCCCCTAGTGTGGGCGAACACAGATACGCAGTATTTT. The chain employs TRBV5-4 and TRBJ2-3; D ambiguous. The CDR3 covers 16 residues. The germline V and J ends were trimmed by 4 bases and 2 bases, with 17 bases remaining between them. Looked up from germline, CDR1 is SGHNT and CDR2 is YYREEE (reference sequence).

The gene calls are TRBV7-3 and TRBJ1-5; possible D gene TRBD1, 6 bases. The germline V and J ends were trimmed by 8 bases and 6 bases, with 17 bases remaining between them. The CDR3 runs to 14 residues. Germline CDR1 reads SGHTA; CDR2 reads FQGTGA. This chain's CDR3 is CASAQGLGSQPQHF. CDR3 DNA: TGTGCCAGCGCCCAGGGGCTGGGGAGTCAGCCCCAGCATTTT.

A single count supports this clone. The chain has TRBV21-1 and TRBJ2-7; whether TRBD2, the table's D call, matches the DNA was not checked. TRBV21-1 is a documented pseudogene. This CDR3 is 14 amino acids long. CDR3 sequence: CASSKDLAAYEQYF. The CDR3 nucleotides are TGTGCCAGCAGCAAAGACCTAGCTGCGTACGAGCAGTACTTC.

V gene TRBV11-2 combines with J gene TRBJ1-2; D might be TRBD1 (5 bases). Trimming shortened V by 5 bases and J by 11 bases, and 24 bases separated the two germline ends. The length of the CDR3 is 15 residues. Germline values: CDR1 SGHAT, CDR2 FQNNGV. CDR3 sequence: CASSPRIGHSGGYTF. CDR3 nucleotides: TGTGCCAGCAGCCCGCGTATAGGACATTCAGGAGGGTACACCTTC.

The gene calls are TRBV14 and TRBJ1-1, with 9 bases matching TRBD1. CDR1 is SGHDN and CDR2 is FVKESK in the germline V gene. Trimming cost V 4 bases and J 1 base; bases outside gene matches: 10. The CDR3 covers 17 residues. The CDR3 spells CASSLHPGQGQNTEAFF. DNA of the CDR3: TGTGCCAGCAGCCTCCACCCGGGACAGGGACAGAACACTGAAGCTTTCTTT.

The V gene is TRBV30, the J gene TRBJ1-5; no reliable D call. The CDR3 loop spans 14 amino acids. Germline-derived CDR1 and CDR2 are GTSNPN and SVGIG (reference sequence). The V and J ends lost 1 base and 5 bases respectively, with 12 bases between them. CDR3 sequence: CAWSGRVRDQPQHF. CDR3 bases: TGTGCCTGGAGTGGTAGGGTACGTGATCAGCCCCAGCATTTT.

J is TRBJ1-4 and V is TRBV2; unclear D gene. Germline V gene lookup returns CDR1 SNHLY and CDR2 FYNNEI. V dropped 1 base and J dropped 5 bases, with 8 bases sitting between them. This CDR3 spans 14 amino acids. This CDR3 is CASSEGRENEKLFF. In DNA form, the CDR3 reads TGTGCCAGCAGTGAAGGGAGGGAAAATGAAAAACTGTTTTTT.

This chain links TRBV28 with TRBJ2-1; 9 positions match TRBD2. The CDR3 is made up of 15 amino acids. Germline V CDR1 and CDR2: MDHEN, SYDVKM. V lost 7 bases and J lost 5; bases outside the gene matches: 9. This CDR3 is CASTVSGSGNNEQFF. The CDR3 DNA is TGTGCCAGCACTGTTAGCGGGAGCGGCAACAATGAGCAGTTCTTC.

The sample holds a few counts of this clone. The chain is built from TRBV28 and TRBJ2-7, with 9 bases matching TRBD2. The CDR3 spans 16 residues. CDR1 is MDHEN and CDR2 is SYDVKM in the germline V gene. Trimming cost V 1 base and J 2 bases; bases outside gene matches: 6. The CDR3 is CASSLFTSGRPYEQYF. The CDR3 DNA is TGTGCCAGCAGTTTATTCACTAGCGGGCGGCCCTACGAGCAGTACTTC. Full variable domain (rest looked up from reference TRBV28 and TRBJ2-7): DVKVTQSSRYLVKRTGEKVFLECVQDMDHENMFWYRQDPGLGLRLIYFSYDVKMKEKGDIPEGYSVSREKKERFSLILESASTNQTSMYLCASSLFTSGRPYEQYFGPGTRLTVT.